Listed here is a single TCR beta chain. Antigen unknown. These data belong to a study of vaccination and CD4 T cells after COVID-19. Specified treatment: roughly 11-day PBMC culture with coronavirus spike peptide pools or control peptides (ViraFEST assay). Cultures of PBMCs, approximately 2 million per well, were set up with around 10 IU/ml IL-2 and around 9.7 ug/ml peptide pools. The junction had 14 bases not matched to a gene; V was cut back by 6 bases and J by 0 bases. CDR1 SGHNT and CDR2 YENEEA come from the germline V gene. The CDR3 totals 18 residues. The Oncomine TCR Beta short-read assay was applied to DNA of cultured CD4+ T cells. TCRdb reanalysed the PCR reads using MiXCR and keeps one entry per CDR3 protein. The top ten hold approximately 14% of the sample, which has over 15,000 distinct CDR3 sequences, about a third seen once.

The source of this sequence is a human donor with COVID-19. The sequencing sample was made of cultured CD4+ T cells from blood. J is TRBJ2-5 and V is TRBV11-3; 9 nucleotides match TRBD2. The CDR3 DNA is TGTGCCAGCAGTACCGGGCTAGCGGGGAGGGGGTACCAAGAGACCCAGTACTTC. It specifies CASSTGLAGRGYQETQYF.